These 28 T cell receptor beta chains were all obtained from the same sample, sequenced in a study of blood T cell repertoires in COVID-19. The data were produced by immunoSEQ multiplex PCR, yet TCRdb's version contains in-frame clones alone and is incomplete. The sample gives about 92,000 clones, roughly 72% of which show up once; 20% to 25% is in the top ten. Sequencing used peripheral blood. These TCRs come from a woman aged 55-75 years in a cohort sampled during active or convalescent COVID-19.

The J gene is TRBJ1-1, the V gene TRBV18, with TRBD1 identical over 7 bases. CDR3 size: 15 residues. J lost 2 bases, V lost 6 bases, and 9 bases had no gene match. The germline V gene encodes CDR1 KGHSH and CDR2 LQKENI. CDR3 DNA sequence: TGTGCCAGCTCGACAGAGGGACAGAAAAACACTGAAGCTTTCTTT. Translation gives CASSTEGQKNTEAFF.

The CDR3 region has the DNA TGTGCCAGCAGCTTTACGTTCACAGGGAGCACAGATACGCAGTATTTT. Amino acids: CASSFTFTGSTDTQYF. The chain links TRBV7-2 to TRBJ2-3; D might be TRBD1 (6 bases). Germline lookup yields CDR1 SGHTA and CDR2 FQGNSA. This CDR3 is 16 amino acids long. V was clipped by 3 bases and J by 0 bases, with 13 bases between them.

The rearrangement links TRBV24-1 to TRBJ1-6; tentatively, D is TRBD1 (5 bases). Germline V gene sequence: CDR1 KGHDR, CDR2 SFDVKD. This CDR3 is 15 amino acids long. V lost 4 bases, J lost 7 bases, and 13 bases lay in between. Here the CDR3 DNA reads TGTGCCACCAGTGAGGGGGGAGGGAGCAATTCACCCCTCCACTTT. Encoded protein: CATSEGGGSNSPLHF.

The chain is built from TRBV5-6 and TRBJ2-7; a possible D gene is TRBD2 (7 bases). V lost 6 bases, J lost 2 bases, and 21 bases lay in between. The CDR3 totals 16 residues. Germline loops: CDR1 SGHDT, CDR2 YYEEEE. CDR3 nucleotides: TGTGCCAGCATCTGGGGGGGCGGGGAACCCCCCTACGAGCAGTACTTC. This codes for CASIWGGGEPPYEQYF.

This chain links TRBV7-2 with TRBJ2-6; D unclear. The CDR3 loop spans 14 amino acids. Looked up from germline, CDR1 is SGHTA and CDR2 is FQGNSA. Trimming pared 2 bases from V and 2 bases from J, leaving 4 bases between. This CDR3 is CASSLLTGANVLTF. The CDR3 coding sequence is TGTGCCAGCAGCTTACTTACTGGGGCCAACGTCCTGACTTTC.

This clone has a single count. The V gene is TRBV7-8, the J gene TRBJ2-5; 8 bases align to TRBD2. The CDR3 is 15 residues long. The V segment lost 1 base and the J segment 4 bases; nucleotides outside the gene matches: 5. The germline V gene encodes CDR1 SGHVS and CDR2 FQNEAQ. The CDR3 loop reads CASSLEGTRIETQYF. CDR3 sequence (DNA): TGTGCCAGCAGCTTAGAGGGGACTAGAATAGAGACCCAGTACTTC. Full variable domain (missing parts from reference TRBV7-8 and TRBJ2-5): GAGVSQSPRYKVAKRGQDVALRCDPISGHVSLFWYQQALGQGPEFLTYFQNEAQLDKSGLPSDRFFAERPEGSVSTLKIQRTQQEDSAVYLCASSLEGTRIETQYFGPGTRLLVL.

The rearrangement links TRBV5-4 to TRBJ2-7; weak D call: TRBD2 (7 bases). The CDR3 length is 15 residues. V shed 4 bases and J shed 4 bases, with 18 bases lying between them. CDR1 and CDR2 from the germline V gene are SGHNT and YYREEE (reference sequence). CDR3 DNA sequence: TGTGCCAGCAGCAGACCTTCGGGGGGCGGGTACGAGCAGTACTTC. Translation gives CASSRPSGGGYEQYF.

This sequence joins TRBV7-8 and TRBJ2-3, with TRBD2 identical over 12 bases. The trim removed 1 base at V and 1 base at J, leaving 0 bases unmatched. The CDR3 is made up of 16 amino acids. Germline V gives CDR1 SGHVS, CDR2 FQNEAQ. The CDR3 loop reads CASSLGLAGGTDTQYF. The CDR3 nucleotides are TGTGCCAGCAGCTTAGGACTAGCGGGGGGCACAGATACGCAGTATTTT.

Points on this clone: At one end the junction does not follow the germline gene, possibly because of a read error. The chain couples TRBV7-2 to TRBJ2-7; 10 bases line up with TRBD2. The germline CDR1 and CDR2 sequences are SGHTA and FQGNSA. The CDR3 totals 15 residues. The DNA for the CDR3 is TGTGCCAGCAGATTAGAGAGCGGGGGGGCGACCGAGCAGTACTTC. It is translated as CASRLESGGATEQYF.

As DNA, the CDR3 is TGTGCCAGCAGTTACGACAGGGGGAGAGGTAATGAAAAACTGTTTTTT. Translating it yields CASSYDRGRGNEKLFF. The rearrangement uses TRBV6-2 or TRBV6-3 and TRBJ1-4; 9 nucleotides align to TRBD1. V shed 2 bases, J shed 4 bases, and the junction held 5 bases outside the gene matches. The germline CDR1 and CDR2 sequences are MNHEY and SVGEGT. The CDR3 sequence is 16 residues long.

The chain combines TRBV5-1 with TRBJ2-2; TRBD1 might be the D (6 bases). Looked up from germline, CDR1 is SGHRS and CDR2 is YFSETQ. The V end lost 0 bases, the J end lost 6 bases, and 15 bases lay between the germline ends. CDR3 length: 16 amino acids. The CDR3 region has the DNA TGCGCCAGCAGCTTGGCTGTTGGGGGCGCCGCCGGGGAGCTGTTTTTT. It specifies CASSLAVGGAAGELFF.

The chain employs TRBV5-4 and TRBJ2-3; 8 bases map to TRBD2. V was pared by 2 bases and J by 2 bases, with 4 bases of the junction left unmatched. The CDR3 extends over 15 amino acids. The germline CDR1 and CDR2 sequences are SGHNT and YYREEE (reference sequence). The CDR3 coding sequence is TGTGCCAGCAGCTTTTTACTAGCGGACACAGATACGCAGTATTTT. It encodes CASSFLLADTDTQYF.

The chain couples TRBV19 to TRBJ1-4, with D perhaps matching TRBD1 (6 bases). This CDR3 comprises 14 residues. V lost 8 bases and J lost 8, with 18 bases in between. Germline assignment: CDR1 LNHDA and CDR2 SQIVND (reference sequence). The CDR3 loop is CASGGGALREKLFF. CDR3 DNA sequence: TGTGCCAGTGGGGGCGGCGCACTTCGGGAAAAACTGTTTTTT.

This clone was detected many times. This chain links TRBV10-3 with TRBJ1-5; TRBD1 might be the D (5 bases). The germline V gene has CDR1 ENHRY and CDR2 SYGVKD. V dropped 4 bases and J dropped 0 bases, with 16 bases sitting between them. The CDR3 consists of 17 residues. DNA of the CDR3: TGTGCCATCAGTGCTGGTCCGACAGATTATAGCAATCAGCCCCAGCATTTT. The encoded protein is CAISAGPTDYSNQPQHF.

This clone is a singleton in its sample. DNA for the CDR3: TGTGCCAGCAGCTTGACAGGGGCCTCTGGAAACACCATATATTTT. Translation gives CASSLTGASGNTIYF. This chain joins TRBV6-6 and TRBJ1-3; the match to TRBD1 covers 8 bases. V lost 6 bases to trimming and J lost 0 bases; unmatched junction nucleotides: 4. The germline CDR1 and CDR2 sequences are MNHNY and SVGAGI (reference sequence). This CDR3 has 15 amino acids.

This rearrangement joins TRBV29-1 to TRBJ2-2; 7 nucleotides match TRBD1. The V and J ends lost 7 bases and 4 bases, in that order; junction bases with no gene match: 3. The CDR3 has 12 residues. CDR1 and CDR2 (germline): SQVTM, ANQGSEA. The CDR3 protein is CSADRATGELFF. The CDR3 DNA reads as TGCAGCGCAGACAGGGCCACCGGGGAGCTGTTTTTT.

The rearrangement uses TRBV5-1 and TRBJ2-2; the D is unclear. V lost 2 bases and J lost 7, with 12 bases in between. Germline V gives CDR1 SGHRS, CDR2 YFSETQ. This CDR3 contains 14 residues. Here the CDR3 reads CASSFFILSGELFF. CDR3 sequence (DNA): TGCGCCAGCAGCTTTTTCATCCTTAGCGGGGAGCTGTTTTTT.

This rearrangement joins TRBV5-1 to TRBJ2-1; D is uncertain. The germline V and J ends were trimmed by 4 bases and 2 bases, with 10 bases remaining between them. The CDR3 length is 14 residues. The germline V gene encodes CDR1 SGHRS and CDR2 YFSETQ. The CDR3, as DNA: TGCGCCAGCAGCCGACTGGCTACCTACAATGAGCAGTTCTTC. Protein sequence: CASSRLATYNEQFF.

The chain uses TRBV28 and TRBJ1-1, with 8 bases identical to TRBD1. CDR3 length: 15 residues. CDR1 is MDHEN and CDR2 is SYDVKM in the germline V gene. V dropped 7 bases and J dropped 1; count of bases not matched to a gene: 8. CDR3 protein: CASIRQGYSNTEAFF. The CDR3 DNA reads TGTGCCAGCATACGACAGGGGTACTCGAACACTGAAGCTTTCTTT.

J is TRBJ2-1 and V is TRBV4-3; TRBD2 aligns across 8 bases. Germline trimming cut 0 bases from V and 4 bases from J; bases unmatched to any gene: 14. The CDR3 runs 19 residues. Germline V lookup: CDR1 LGHNA, CDR2 YSLEER. The CDR3 DNA sequence: TGCGCCAGCAGCCAAGATCGAAGTATTACTAGCGGTAGATACAATGAGCAGTTCTTC. It specifies CASSQDRSITSGRYNEQFF.

This sequence joins TRBV2 and TRBJ2-7; 7 bases align to TRBD1. The junction had 11 bases not matched to a gene; V was cut back by 6 bases and J by 6 bases. The CDR3 is made up of 14 amino acids. CDR1 is SNHLY, CDR2 FYNNEI, per germline. CDR3 loop: CASRNRGSPFEQYF. Here the CDR3 DNA reads TGTGCCAGCAGGAACAGGGGATCCCCGTTCGAGCAGTACTTC. The whole variable domain, filled in from reference TRBV2 and TRBJ2-7, reads EPEVTQTPSHQVTQMGQEVILRCVPISNHLYFYWYRQILGQKVEFLVSFYNNEISEKSEIFDDQFSVERPDGSNFTLKIRSTKLEDSAMYFCASRNRGSPFEQYFGPGTRLTVT.

This clone was observed once. The J gene is TRBJ1-1, the V gene TRBV12-3 or TRBV12-4; 7 positions match TRBD1. The CDR3 has 13 residues. The trim removed 5 bases at V and 1 base at J, leaving 1 base unmatched. The CDR3 DNA follows: TGTGCCAGCAGTAGGGACAGGAACACTGAAGCTTTCTTT. It translates to CASSRDRNTEAFF.

This chain connects TRBV10-3 to TRBJ1-1, with D possibly matching TRBD1 (6 bases). The V gene lost 1 base and the J gene lost 6 bases, with 12 bases spanning the gap. The CDR3 runs to 14 residues. Germline loops: CDR1 ENHRY, CDR2 SYGVKD. CDR3 loop: CAISEYETGAEAFF. As DNA, the CDR3 is TGTGCCATCAGTGAGTATGAGACAGGAGCTGAAGCTTTCTTT.

The V and J genes are TRBV27 and TRBJ1-2; 10 positions agree with TRBD1. This CDR3 contains 15 residues. The V and J ends lost 5 bases and 5 bases, in that order; junction bases with no gene match: 8. Germline V CDR1 and CDR2: MNHEY, SMNVEV (reference sequence). The CDR3, as DNA: TGTGCCAGCAGTCCACTAGGGGACAGGGGTTATGGCTACACCTTC. This codes for CASSPLGDRGYGYTF.

The V and J genes are TRBV9 and TRBJ2-5; TRBD1 might be the D (6 bases). This CDR3 is 15 amino acids long. Trimming shortened V by 4 bases and J by 0 bases, and 13 bases separated the two germline ends. The germline V gene encodes CDR1 SGDLS and CDR2 YYNGEE. DNA for the CDR3: TGTGCCAGCAGCCCTCGGACAGCGTACCAAGAGACCCAGTACTTC. Residues: CASSPRTAYQETQYF.

This clone was seen a handful of times. V gene TRBV7-8 combines with J gene TRBJ2-2; TRBD2 aligns across 8 bases. V lost 2 bases to trimming and J lost 9 bases; unmatched junction nucleotides: 14. Germline values: CDR1 SGHVS, CDR2 FQNEAQ. The CDR3 contains 17 residues. In DNA, the CDR3 is TGTGCCAGCAGCTTATCCGGTAGCGGGGAACCTTCGAGGGAGCTGTTTTTT. This encodes CASSLSGSGEPSRELFF.

The V call is TRBV5-1, the J call TRBJ2-5; 11 nucleotides match TRBD2. Germline trimming cut 0 bases from V and 0 bases from J; bases unmatched to any gene: 7. The CDR3 totals 18 residues. The germline V gene encodes CDR1 SGHRS and CDR2 YFSETQ. CDR3 in DNA: TGCGCCAGCAGCTTGGGGAGTAGCGGGGGGGCCTACCAAGAGACCCAGTACTTC. It codes for CASSLGSSGGAYQETQYF.

This clone appeared a few times. The gene calls are TRBV19 and TRBJ1-5; D is possibly TRBD1 (5 bases). V gave up 6 bases and J gave up 1 base, with 10 bases separating them. The CDR3 totals 14 residues. CDR1 LNHDA and CDR2 SQIVND come from the germline V gene (reference sequence). The CDR3 reads CASRTGGSNQPQHF. DNA of the CDR3: TGTGCCAGTAGAACGGGGGGGAGCAATCAGCCCCAGCATTTT.